This TCR beta chain was recovered during a study of blood T cell repertoires in COVID-19. Overall study context: From T cells, B-cell-depleted T cells, or PBMCs came the material, which was cDNA or gDNA.

In the authors' workflow: Counts of nucleated cells, estimated from reference gene primer amplification, were obtained. Only in-frame clones appear in the TCRdb table, and some are missing; sequencing was by immunoSEQ multiplex PCR. V and J calls and clone size are those listed in that table; D and trimming were worked out from the DNA. Here the sample spans about 270,000 clones, 83% being singletons. The sequenced sample consisted of peripheral blood. The TCR originated in a woman aged 45-59 years who had recovered from COVID-19.

The chain's CDR3 is CASSSGQMNTEAFF. In DNA form, the CDR3 reads TGTGCCAGCAGCTCGGGACAGATGAACACTGAAGCTTTCTTT. The chain links TRBV7-9 to TRBJ1-1; 7 positions match TRBD1. Germline V gene data show CDR1 as SEHNR and CDR2 as FQNEAQ (reference sequence). V shed 4 bases, J shed 0 bases, and the junction held 2 bases outside the gene matches. The CDR3 has 14 residues.